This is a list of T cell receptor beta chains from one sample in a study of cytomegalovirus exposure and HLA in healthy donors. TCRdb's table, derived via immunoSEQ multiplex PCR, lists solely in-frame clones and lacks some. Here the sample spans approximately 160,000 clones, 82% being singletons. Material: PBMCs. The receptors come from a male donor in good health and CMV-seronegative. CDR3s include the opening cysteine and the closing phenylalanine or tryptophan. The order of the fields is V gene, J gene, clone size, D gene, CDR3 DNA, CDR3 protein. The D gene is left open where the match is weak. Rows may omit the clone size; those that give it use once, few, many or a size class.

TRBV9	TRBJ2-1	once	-	TGTGCCAGCAGCGGCCACGGAGGGAGAGAATACAATGAGCAGTTCTTC	CASSGHGGREYNEQFF
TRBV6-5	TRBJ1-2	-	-	TGTGCCAGCAGTGAAACTCCTACCGCCTATGGCTACACCTTC	CASSETPTAYGYTF
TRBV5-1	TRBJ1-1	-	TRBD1	TGCGCCAGCAGCTTTGAGGGGGCGAGCGCTGAAGCTTTCTTT	CASSFEGASAEAFF
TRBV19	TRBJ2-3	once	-	TGTGCCAGCGCGTCCCCCCAGGGAACAGGCACAGATACGCAGTATTTT	CASASPQGTGTDTQYF
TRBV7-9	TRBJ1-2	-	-	TGTGCCAGCAGCTTAGTCGGGACACCTTATGGCTACACCTTC	CASSLVGTPYGYTF
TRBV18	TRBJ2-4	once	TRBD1	TGTGCCAGCTCACCGACAGGGGTCGGAAACATTCAGTACTTC	CASSPTGVGNIQYF
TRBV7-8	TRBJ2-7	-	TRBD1	TGTGCCAGCAGCTTGATACAGGGGCACGAGCAGTACTTC	CASSLIQGHEQYF
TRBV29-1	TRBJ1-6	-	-	TGCAGCGTTAAACATCCGGGGTCACCCCTCCACTTT	CSVKHPGSPLHF
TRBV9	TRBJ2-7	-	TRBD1	TGTGCCAGCAGCCTACAGGGGACCGACGAGCAGTACTTC	CASSLQGTDEQYF
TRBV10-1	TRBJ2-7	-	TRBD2	TGCGCCAGCAGTCGCCTAGCGGGGGACGAGCAGTACTTC	CASSRLAGDEQYF